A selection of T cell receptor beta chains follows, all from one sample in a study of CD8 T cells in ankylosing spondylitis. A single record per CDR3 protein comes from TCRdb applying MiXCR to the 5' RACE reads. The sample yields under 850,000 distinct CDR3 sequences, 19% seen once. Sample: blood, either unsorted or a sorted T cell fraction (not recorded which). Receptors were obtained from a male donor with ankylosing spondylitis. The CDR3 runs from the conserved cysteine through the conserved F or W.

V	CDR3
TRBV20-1	CSATTDRGLYGYTF
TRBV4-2	CASSQDPGGTGNTIYF
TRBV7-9	CASSKGTTGPEKLFF
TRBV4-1	CASSQGPADTQYF
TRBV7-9	CASSLETSASETQYF
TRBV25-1	CASSEPGLNTEAFF
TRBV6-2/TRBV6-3	CASSYFSGAQPQHF
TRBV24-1	CATSASSKDNEQFF
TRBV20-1	CSASLLLAGQSTDTQYF
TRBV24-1	CATSEGASETQYF
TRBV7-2	CASSAPPDRGLNNEQFF
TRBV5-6	CASSLVAGFSYNEQFF
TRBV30	CAWRPGGETQYF
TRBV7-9	CASSGHPPLDTQYF
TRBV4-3	CASSQDFYGAEETQYF
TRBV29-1	CSVVIRTGDTEAFF
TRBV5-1	CASSGQGLVDEQYF
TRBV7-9	CASSTGPDGYTF
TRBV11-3	CASSSPSSVIRDEQFF
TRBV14	CASSETDRVWTEAFF
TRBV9	CASSVGGGQYNEQFF
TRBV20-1	CSARGRGRRPTEAFF
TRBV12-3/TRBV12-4	CASSFGGLQNTEAFF
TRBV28	CASTVTRYQPQHF
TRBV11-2	CASSERGQDFSGYTF
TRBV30	CAWSESGTHYGYTF
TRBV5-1	CASSLGKPTDTQYF
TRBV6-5	CASSYISGGATDTQYF
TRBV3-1	CASSRVQGSTEAFF
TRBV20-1	CSARVAGLTEAFF
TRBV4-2	CASSIRQGPHEQYF
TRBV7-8	CASSFGWIGSSYNEQFF
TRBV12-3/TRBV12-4	CASSLNLGGLSYNEQFF
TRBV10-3	CAISDPEGIVYGYTF
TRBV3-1	CASSARPGPLNTEAFF
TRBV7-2	CASSLGGIETQYF
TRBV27	CASSLRLAGGDEQYF
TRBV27	CASSLFPTGYNEQFF
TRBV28	CASKEGAANTGELFF
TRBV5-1	CASSFTTEADGYTF
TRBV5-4	CASSQLAGGPETQYF
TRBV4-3	CASSQDWPETEKLFF
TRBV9	CASSRGGREQYF
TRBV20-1	CSATLSVSSYNEQFF
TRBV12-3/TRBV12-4	CASSLRGSGPQETQYF
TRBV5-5	CASNPFDNSQETQYF
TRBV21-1	CATRPGGRAKDTQYF
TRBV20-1	CSAREPTYWGHYYYNEQFF
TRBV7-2	CASSLGLGATGELFF
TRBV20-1	CSARDTGAGGNTIYF
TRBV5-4	CASRPDSTGELFF
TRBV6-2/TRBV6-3	CASSSGVGNEQFF
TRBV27	CASSLKGDRRRFEQYF
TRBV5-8	CASSLGTKRFDEQYF
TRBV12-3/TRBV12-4	CASRTSDYNSPLHF